This T cell receptor beta chain was sequenced for a study of T cells in Graves' hyperthyroidism and ophthalmopathy. The source material, RNA transcripts, was used to amplify TCR beta CDR3 regions. Carried out on the TCR CDR3, a first-round RT-PCR used the HTBI primer set. MiXCR, run by TCRdb on the multiplex PCR reads, gives a single entry per CDR3 protein. The table has 500,000 to 650,000 distinct CDR3 sequences, 40% to 55% seen once. General study findings and limits: Most clonotypes expanded in the thyroid (above 0.001) were also present in blood.

Exclusion of patients followed from uncontrolled infection, other autoimmune disease, pregnancy or lactation. Germline V lookup: CDR1 LNHDA, CDR2 SQIVND (reference sequence). V dropped 3 bases and J dropped 6 bases, with 27 bases sitting between them. The CDR3 loop spans 19 amino acids. Notes on this clonotype: Its matching antigen is unknown.

Sequencing used peripheral blood or thyroid tissue (not recorded which). The chain joins TRBV19 to TRBJ1-5, with D perhaps matching TRBD1 (5 bases). The receptor comes from an adult woman with Graves' disease, either hyperthyroidism or ophthalmopathy (not recorded which). The CDR3 here is CASSIPPFPVGGEVQPQHF. The DNA of the CDR3 is TGTGCCAGTAGTATTCCCCCATTCCCGGTCGGAGGGGAGGTTCAGCCCCAGCATTTT.